The rows below give T cell receptor beta chains drawn from one sample of a study of T cell changes during pregnancy in multiple sclerosis. The protocol was immunoSEQ multiplex PCR, while the TCRdb copy is restricted to in-frame clones and leaves out a portion. The repertoire has around 40,000 clones, more than 85% of them found once; the top ten carry about 8.3%. Sequenced here: CD8+ T cells from peripheral blood mononuclear cells, sampled in the third trimester of pregnancy. The receptors were sampled from a female donor with multiple sclerosis, enrolled in a pregnancy study. Each CDR3 is given with its conserved first and last residue. A D gene is named only where the DNA matches it firmly.

V	D	J	CDR3
TRBV2	TRBD1	TRBJ1-6	CASWPGGSLSPLHF
TRBV4-1	NA	TRBJ2-7	CASSHPGFVGEQYF
TRBV6-5	NA	TRBJ1-6	CASATAYNSPLHF
TRBV13	NA	TRBJ1-3	CASSFRGSSGNTIYF
TRBV5-1	NA	TRBJ1-1	CATYNEQGEAFF
TRBV7-9	NA	TRBJ1-6	CASSQTDYNSPLHF
TRBV19	TRBD1	TRBJ2-2	CASNTGDTGELFF
TRBV4-1	TRBD2	TRBJ2-1	CASSQDSSSGGSYNEQFF
TRBV4-1	NA	TRBJ2-2	CASSQDSGGELFF
TRBV15	NA	TRBJ2-5	CATSADSYHQETQYF
TRBV7-3	NA	TRBJ2-5	CASSLNPGQETQYF
TRBV7-9	NA	TRBJ2-7	CASSPPAGFTYEQYF
TRBV6-1	NA	TRBJ1-2	CASAGIWGYTF
TRBV7-8	TRBD2	TRBJ2-4	CASSLVIGLAGGIQYF
TRBV14	NA	TRBJ1-6	CASSQVGGSPLHF
TRBV9	NA	TRBJ1-1	CASSAGSVTEAFF
TRBV2	TRBD2	TRBJ2-2	CASSEASGDYTGELFF